This T cell receptor beta chain stems from a study of siplizumab effects on memory and regulatory T cells. Sequencing was performed with immunoSEQ multiplex PCR; in TCRdb, only in-frame clones are kept and a portion is missing. Of some 100,000 clones in the sample, over 85% were seen once. Findings and caveats of the study: Siplizumab led to significantly less abundant alloreactive sequences that could be traced back to unstimulated CD4+ memory cells. Naive T cells appeared more varied than memory cells and looked like key alloresponse contributors. A minor share of alloreactive clones matched unstimulated subsets. The study did not confirm that proliferating Tregs from siplizumab cultures were suppressive.

From germline, CDR1 is SGDLS and CDR2 YYNGEE. Trimming left V 7 bases short and J 3 bases short, with 13 bases between. There are 14 residues in the CDR3. A word on this clone: The antigen is not known.

The genes are TRBV9 and TRBJ1-4; D gene unclear. The clonotype originates from a human donor in good health. Material: CD8+ T cells sorted from blood. CDR3 DNA: TGTGCCAGCTCACGGACGGCTTCTAATGAAAAACTGTTTTTT. Amino acid sequence: CASSRTASNEKLFF.